The 13 T cell receptor beta chains listed next were all sequenced from one sample in a study of vaccination effects on CD4 cells after COVID-19. Antigen-specific CD4+ T cells were expanded (with viral peptide pools) by the ViraFEST assay ahead of sequencing. Once cultured for roughly 10 days, the cells underwent separation to obtain CD4+ T cells. Convalescent patients had PCR-confirmed SARS-CoV-2 infection between March and December 2020. Sequencing was performed with immunoSEQ multiplex PCR; in TCRdb, only in-frame clones are kept and a portion is missing. This sample has under 25,000 clones, with approximately 74% found just once. No antigen is known for these receptors. The input for sequencing was CD4+ T cells from PBMCs cultured with SARS-CoV-2 spike peptides, taken before COVID-19 vaccination. The receptor set was obtained from a human donor who had a prior SARS-CoV-2 infection.

This sequence joins TRBV11-3 and TRBJ2-1; D is possibly TRBD1 or TRBD2 (5 bases each). CDR1 and CDR2 (germline): SGHNT, YENEEA. V lost 4 bases and J lost 5, with 12 bases in between. The CDR3 extends over 14 amino acids. As DNA, the CDR3 is TGTGCCAGCAGCTCAAGGGACGATGACAATGAGCAGTTCTTC. Translated, it gives CASSSRDDDNEQFF.

The J gene is TRBJ1-4, the V gene TRBV4-1; D unresolved. The germline V gene has CDR1 MGHRA and CDR2 YSYEKL. The V gene lost 0 bases and the J gene lost 4 bases, with 9 bases spanning the gap. This CDR3 has 15 amino acids. In DNA, the CDR3 is TGCGCCAGCAGCCAAGAGGAGTCAGTTAATGAAAAACTGTTTTTT. Translating it yields CASSQEESVNEKLFF.

The rearrangement links TRBV3-1 (or the pseudogene TRBV3-2) to TRBJ2-7; 7 nucleotides match TRBD1. J was trimmed by 7 bases and V by 5 bases; bases with no gene match: 5. The CDR3 is made up of 12 amino acids. Germline lookup yields CDR1 LGHDT and CDR2 YNNKEL (reference sequence). The CDR3 bases are TGTGCCAGCAGCTACAGGGGCCGGGAGCAGTACTTC. Its translation: CASSYRGREQYF.

The chain combines TRBV5-4 with TRBJ1-2; 10 positions agree with TRBD1. Trimming took 0 bases from V and 7 from J; bases not matched to a gene: 6. Germline V lookup: CDR1 SGHNT, CDR2 YYREEE (reference sequence). The CDR3 spans 15 residues. The CDR3 nucleotides read TGTGCCAGCAGCTTGGTAACGGGACAGGGGTCTGGCTACACCTTC. This encodes CASSLVTGQGSGYTF.

In its sample, this clone was seen once. V gene TRBV11-3 combines with J gene TRBJ2-3, with unresolved D. The CDR3 runs to 13 residues. From germline, CDR1 is SGHNT and CDR2 YENEEA. The ends were cut back, 3 bases at V and 6 bases at J, with 10 bases in the middle. The CDR3 DNA reads as TGTGCCAGCAGCTTGCAGACCTGGGATACGCAGTATTTT. Its protein is CASSLQTWDTQYF.

CDR3 bases: TGTGCCAGCAGCTTAACAGGGGGTAAAAACATTCAGTACTTC. The encoded protein is CASSLTGGKNIQYF. The chain is built from TRBV7-2 and TRBJ2-4, with 8 bases lining up with TRBD1. The trim removed 2 bases at V and 4 bases at J, leaving 1 base unmatched. From germline, CDR1 is SGHTA and CDR2 FQGNSA. There are 14 residues in the CDR3.

The V gene is TRBV9, the J gene TRBJ2-5, with 7 nucleotides matching TRBD2. This CDR3 contains 14 residues. The trim removed 4 bases at V and 3 bases at J, leaving 6 bases unmatched. Germline V gives CDR1 SGDLS, CDR2 YYNGEE. CDR3 region: CASSPWAGEETQYF. In DNA form, the CDR3 reads TGTGCCAGCAGCCCATGGGCGGGGGAAGAGACCCAGTACTTC.

As concerns this clone: A read error may explain this, as a much larger clone is one base away. The chain couples TRBV28 to TRBJ2-2; D may be TRBD2 (5 bases). Trimming removed 2 bases at V and 7 bases at J, with 11 bases between. This CDR3 is 14 amino acids long. CDR1 is MDHEN, CDR2 SYDVKM, per germline. The DNA for the CDR3 is TGTGCCAGCAGTTTAAATGCAGAGGGCGGGGAGCTGTTTTTT. This sequence encodes CASSLNAEGGELFF.

This clone has just one count. V is TRBV5-1 and J is TRBJ2-3; a weak D match, TRBD1 (6 bases). Germline CDR1 reads SGHRS; CDR2 reads YFSETQ. This CDR3 has 16 amino acids. V shed 0 bases and J shed 1 base, with 12 bases lying between them. CDR3 DNA sequence: TGCGCCAGCAGCTTGGCCATTAACAGGGGCACAGATACGCAGTATTTT. Its translation is CASSLAINRGTDTQYF.

The CDR3 protein is CASSLPDGVGYTF. The DNA of the CDR3 is TGTGCCAGCAGCCTCCCTGACGGGGTGGGCTACACCTTC. This rearrangement joins TRBV7-9 to TRBJ1-2, with unresolved D. Germline assignment: CDR1 SEHNR and CDR2 FQNEAQ (reference sequence). Deletions cut 5 bases from V and 8 bases from J, with 15 bases between. The CDR3 spans 13 residues.

The V and J genes are TRBV23-1 and TRBJ2-3, with D perhaps matching TRBD2 (5 bases). TRBV23-1 is an ORF, with its function uncertain. The length of the CDR3 is 15 residues. V was shortened by 5 bases and J by 0 bases, with 12 bases between the two germline ends. The CDR3 nucleotides read TGCGCCAGCAGTAATTCCTGGACTAGCACAGATACGCAGTATTTT. It yields the protein CASSNSWTSTDTQYF.

The chain has TRBV11-3 and TRBJ2-1; TRBD2 aligns across 8 bases. V trimming: 5 bases; J trimming: 5 bases; junction bases outside the gene matches: 14. CDR3 length: 17 amino acids. CDR1 and CDR2 (germline): SGHNT, YENEEA. CDR3 in DNA: TGTGCCAGCAGCCCGCGCCATTTAGCGGGATCGGACAATGAGCAGTTCTTC. Translation: CASSPRHLAGSDNEQFF.

The rearrangement joins TRBV4-1 to TRBJ2-1, with TRBD2 identical over 12 bases. The CDR3 has 18 residues. Looked up from germline, CDR1 is MGHRA and CDR2 is YSYEKL. V shed 6 bases and J 0 bases; nucleotides not matched to a gene: 9. CDR3 nucleotides: TGCGCCAGCAGGTGGGGACTAGCGGGCAGAAGCTCCTACAATGAGCAGTTCTTC. Translated, it gives CASRWGLAGRSSYNEQFF.